This is a list of T cell receptor beta chains from one sample in a study of blood T cell repertoires in COVID-19. The assay was immunoSEQ multiplex PCR, and TCRdb's table has in-frame clones only and misses some. This table holds roughly 8,200 clones, 80% to 90% found once. The sequencing input was peripheral blood. All receptors derive from a human donor with active COVID-19. The donor label of this sample is uncertain. The CDR3 runs from the conserved cysteine through the conserved F or W. A D gene is named only where the DNA matches it firmly. For some rows the clone size is stated as once, few or many, or as a class when expanded; others skip it.

cdr3_aa,cdr3_nt,d_call,j_call,v_call,clone_size
CASNPGGVNNEQFF,TGTGCCAGCAACCCTGGCGGGGTTAACAATGAGCAGTTCTTC,-,TRBJ2-1,TRBV3-1/TRBV3-2,-
CASTSREIAGGPDGELFF,TGCGCCAGCACCTCTCGAGAAATAGCGGGGGGGCCTGACGGGGAGCTGTTTTTT,TRBD2,TRBJ2-2,TRBV4-1,-
CASSLVQGQTEAFF,TGTGCCAGCAGCTTAGTACAGGGACAGACTGAAGCTTTCTTT,TRBD1,TRBJ1-1,TRBV7-9,-
CASSLSHRQGNTEAFF,TGTGCCAGCAGTTTATCTCACCGGCAGGGGAACACTGAAGCTTTCTTT,-,TRBJ1-1,TRBV27,-
CASSVLGAGSGANVLTF,TGTGCCAGCAGCGTGTTGGGCGCGGGATCTGGGGCCAACGTCCTGACTTTC,-,TRBJ2-6,TRBV9,-
CASSLIAGGAQETQYF,TGTGCCAGCAGCCTAATAGCCGGCGGGGCCCAAGAGACCCAGTACTTC,-,TRBJ2-5,TRBV7-2,-
CASSPGLLITDTQYF,TGTGCCAGCAGCCCTGGACTACTAATCACAGATACGCAGTATTTT,-,TRBJ2-3,TRBV7-3,-
CASSQEREGQETQYF,TGTGCCAGCAGCCAAGAGCGGGAGGGCCAAGAGACCCAGTACTTC,TRBD2,TRBJ2-5,TRBV4-2,few
CASRRGRGTEAFF,TGTGCCAGCAGGCGGGGGAGGGGGACTGAAGCTTTCTTT,-,TRBJ1-1,TRBV12-3/TRBV12-4,-
CASSLEGGGHSPLHF,TGTGCCAGCAGTTTAGAGGGAGGAGGGCATTCACCCCTCCACTTT,-,TRBJ1-6,TRBV28,-
CASSSGSEQYF,TGTGCCAGCAGTTCAGGGTCCGAGCAGTACTTC,-,TRBJ2-7,TRBV12-3/TRBV12-4,-
CASIGGTLGPQHF,TGTGCCAGCATCGGGGGAACACTAGGGCCCCAGCATTTT,-,TRBJ1-5,TRBV28,few
CASSRQGVGNQPQHF,TGTGCCAGCAGCCGACAGGGGGTAGGCAATCAGCCCCAGCATTTT,TRBD1,TRBJ1-5,TRBV5-6,-
CASSLVYTDTQYF,TGCGCCAGCAGCTTGGTTTACACAGATACGCAGTATTTT,-,TRBJ2-3,TRBV5-1,-